This entry features one T cell receptor (beta chain) sequence. The V segment lost 6 bases and the J segment 8 bases; nucleotides outside the gene matches: 14. The germline gives CDR1 LNHDA, CDR2 SQIVND (reference sequence). This CDR3 is 16 amino acids long. This specimen comes from a study of blood T cell repertoires in COVID-19. Looking at the study overall: The samples span acute and convalescent COVID-19 from the United States, Italy and Spain.

Sequenced by immunoSEQ multiplex PCR; TCRdb stores in-frame clones only, minus some. This table holds 200,000 to 300,000 clones, about 86% found once. The origin of this receptor is a man aged 30 to 45 with active or convalescent COVID-19. The sample was peripheral blood. V usage is TRBV19 and J usage is TRBJ2-1; 9 bases agree with TRBD2. For the CDR3, the DNA is TGTGCCAGTAGCGACGCTTCAGCGGGGGGACGGGATGAGCAGTTCTTC. Translated, it gives CASSDASAGGRDEQFF.